This T cell receptor (beta chain) was sequenced for a study of lymphopenia after photon versus proton radiotherapy. General study findings and limits: Under photons, naive T cells and diversity fell while effector/memory populations rose. After the lymphocyte nadir, photon-treated repertoires showed oligoclonal expansion, especially of CD8+ Temra cells.

This table comes from immunoSEQ multiplex PCR, and its TCRdb copy is limited to in-frame clones, with some not included. The table has 50,000 to 65,000 clones, 75% to 90% seen once; the top ten hold 9.5% to 15%. V shed 4 bases and J shed 4 bases, with 10 bases lying between them. This CDR3 comprises 13 residues. The germline V gene encodes CDR1 SGHVS and CDR2 FQNEAQ. A word on this clone: What it binds is not known.

The chain is built from TRBV7-8 and TRBJ1-1, with D perhaps TRBD1 (5 bases). The source is a man aged 80 or over with esophageal cancer. The sample in question was peripheral blood, obtained from a patient treated with proton-based radiotherapy. The CDR3 DNA is TGTGCCAGCAGCTCCCCAAGGGGCACTGAAGCTTTCTTT. Its translation: CASSSPRGTEAFF.